This T cell receptor (beta chain) was retrieved from a study of T cell repertoires in ileal Crohn's disease. Study-wide findings and caveats: High-frequency clones were more common in sorted CD8 than CD4 cells.

The assay was immunoSEQ multiplex PCR, and TCRdb's table has in-frame clones only and misses some. The data show about 30,000 clones, 80% to 90% seen once. Trimming at V came to 3 bases and at J to 0 bases, leaving 7 bases not matched to a gene. Germline loops: CDR1 LGHNA, CDR2 YSLEER. The length of the CDR3 is 18 residues. Comment on this clone: Its cognate antigen is unknown.

The chain has TRBV4-3 and TRBJ2-2; 10 bases map to TRBD2. The sample was ileal tissue. This receptor was taken from an adult with Crohn's disease. The CDR3: CASSHRNSGGPNTGELFF. The DNA for the CDR3 is TGCGCCAGCAGCCACCGCAATAGCGGGGGGCCGAACACCGGGGAGCTGTTTTTT.